This T cell receptor (beta chain) was observed in a study of shared clonotypes between healthy human individuals (TCRdb year 2020). The study in broad terms: The cohort comprised a couple of women and a few men aged 18 to 49 years. Per donor, leukapheresis produced somewhere between about 0.8 and 9 billion PBMCs. To increase sequencing depth and limit assay-specific biases, different laboratories used diverse techniques to prepare libraries and sequence TCR repertoires. Blood TCR repertoires of five healthy adults were deeply sequenced to estimate repertoire size and the extent of clonotype sharing between individuals. General findings and caveats noted by the study authors: Sampling was restricted to blood, and TCR repertoires in tissue are likely to differ from TCR repertoires in blood. Because the study included only a small number of donors, the genetic and exposure-history diversity represented was limited. Based on pairwise subsampling, the degree of clonotype sharing among donors was expected to be affected by sequencing depth.

Using the deep immunoSEQ assay, TCR CDR3 regions were amplified from genomic DNA by multiplex PCR. For each cell subset, the extracted genomic DNA was distributed evenly across all wells of several immunoSEQ 96-well plates, and each plate served as one replicate. For unsorted PBMC, 250 to 350 ng genomic DNA, equal to 25,000 to 35,000 T cell genomes, was loaded into each replicate PCR. Unsorted PBMC genomic DNA was sequenced across ten immunoSEQ deep assay plates. Purified libraries were measured with a Qubit 3.0 fluorometer, size-checked on a Bioanalyzer 2100, and measured again with the KAPA Library Quantification kit. Each immunoSEQ 96-well plate was sequenced on its own single-read 150-cycle Illumina NextSeq 550 flow cell. The paper's data handling went like this. Because the immunoSEQ output included only junctional sequences and no quality scores, the filtering could not be the same as the filtering used for full-length reads. To assign V/J genes and CDR3, sequences were annotated using PyIR, a Python wrapper for IgBLAST v1.9, with IMGT germline references. Reads were removed for weak V/J assignments (E-value above 1e-6), missing CDR3, stop codons, out-of-frame junctions, or ambiguous translated residues. V3J clonotypes were defined as sequences sharing the same inferred V gene, J gene, and CDR3 amino acid sequence. To compute the percentage overlap between repertoires, the number of shared unique clonotypes was divided by the size of the smaller repertoire. Three approaches were used to assess repertoire richness: RTK rarefaction, the Chao1 estimator, and Recon v2.1 estimates of unobserved clonotypes. The source is immuneACCESS, and TCRdb retained only in-frame sequences with V and J called. Part of the clones is not carried over; for the studies checked, unresolved V genes explain less than half of this, and the remainder is unexplained. The DNA gave D and trimming, while V, J and clone size come from that table. The sample table lists about half a million clones, 75% to 85% of them with a count of one. The ten largest clones capture 13% of the sample.

The donors were healthy, HIV-negative adults with no recently reported acute infections or vaccinations. Only Caucasian adults living in Nashville, Tennessee, USA were represented among the donors. For unsorted samples, 90 million to 95 million PBMCs were counted, and genomic DNA was extracted using the QIAamp DNA Blood Mini kit. After blood collection by leukapheresis, PBMCs were isolated using Ficoll-Histopaque density gradient centrifugation and then cryopreserved in the vapor phase of liquid nitrogen. Looking up the germline V gene yields CDR1 SGHAT and CDR2 FQNNGV. Counted from cysteine to phenylalanine, this CDR3 has 18 amino acids. This entry keeps only the CDR3 DNA: 54 bases, framed from base 1. At the junction V is shortened by 0 bases and J by 4 bases; bases outside the gene matches: 11. A word on this clone: Which antigen it targets is not known. The input lacks base qualities; no much larger clone sits a single base away.

This TCR was recovered from a middle-aged woman in good health. Some clones in this sample may be carry-over from other donors' samples. The sample comprised PBMCs. The chain couples TRBV11-2 to TRBJ2-3; 9 of the junction bases match TRBD2. The DNA sequence follows: TGTGCCAGCAGCTTAGACCCTTTGGGTAGCGGGAGTTCAGATACGCAGTATTTT. Translated, it reads CASSLDPLGSGSSDTQYF.